Listed here are 10 T cell receptor beta chains from one sample, sequenced in a study of response to subunit inactivated influenza vaccine. TCRdb called the RT-PCR reads again in MiXCR, with one record for every CDR3 protein. The sample has 700,000 to 800,000 distinct CDR3 sequences, under 20% seen once. The sample consisted of PBMCs from blood, taken roughly 5 days after vaccination. The receptors originated from a man between 50 and 59 years old who received an inactivated influenza vaccine.

This clonotype was counted ten times or more. The rearrangement joins TRBV12-3 or TRBV12-4 to TRBJ1-2; D may be TRBD1 (6 bases). This CDR3 spans 13 amino acids. V lost 4 bases and J 6 bases, leaving 12 bases between the germline ends. Written as DNA, the CDR3 is TGTGCCAGCAGTTCCCAGGGGAGGGATGGCTACACCTTC. It specifies CASSSQGRDGYTF.

This clonotype was found a few times. The chain uses TRBV29-1 and TRBJ2-5, with 9 bases fitting TRBD2. With 6 bases clipped from V and 2 bases from J, the junction kept 10 bases outside the gene matches. Germline V gives CDR1 SQVTM, CDR2 ANQGSEA. The CDR3 sequence is 15 residues long. Written as DNA, the CDR3 is TGCAGCGTATACAGGACTAGCGACCTTCAAGAGACCCAGTACTTC. Residues: CSVYRTSDLQETQYF.

This chain joins TRBV20-1 and TRBJ2-1; 8 positions match TRBD2. The CDR3 is 14 amino acids. Losses at the gene ends were 4 bases for V and 5 bases for J; bases not matched to a gene: 7. CDR1 and CDR2 from the germline V gene are DFQATT and SNEGSKA (reference sequence). This CDR3 reads CSAKSGRGNNEQFF. The CDR3 DNA follows: TGCAGTGCTAAGAGCGGGAGAGGAAACAATGAGCAGTTCTTC.

This clonotype was observed a few times. The chain carries TRBV20-1 and TRBJ2-7, with D possibly called TRBD1 or TRBD2 (5 bases each). CDR1 and CDR2 (germline): DFQATT, SNEGSKA (reference sequence). This CDR3 has 13 residues. V lost 1 base to trimming and J lost 7 bases, with 14 bases between them. CDR3 amino acids: CSARAGTSGEQYF. The CDR3, as DNA: TGCAGTGCTAGAGCCGGGACGTCGGGAGAGCAGTACTTC.

The rearrangement uses TRBV6-1 and TRBJ2-7, with D maybe TRBD2 (6 bases). Germline loops: CDR1 MNHNS, CDR2 SASEGT. CDR3 length equals 14 residues. Trimming shortened V by 8 bases and J by 0 bases, and 14 bases separated the two germline ends. The CDR3 here is CASQPRTNSYEQYF. The CDR3 coding sequence is TGTGCCAGCCAACCCCGGACTAACTCCTACGAGCAGTACTTC.

This clonotype was recorded many times. The chain employs TRBV10-3 and TRBJ2-3; 7 bases map to TRBD1. V lost 2 bases and J lost 0; bases outside the gene matches: 14. The length of the CDR3 is 19 residues. Germline assignment: CDR1 ENHRY and CDR2 SYGVKD. The CDR3 DNA follows: TGTGCCATCAGTGAGAATGAGGGGGCCCTGACTTCTAGCACAGATACGCAGTATTTT. This translates into CAISENEGALTSSTDTQYF.

In this sample, this clonotype turned up a few times. V gene TRBV7-6 combines with J gene TRBJ2-5, with D tentatively TRBD2 (6 bases). The CDR3 consists of 13 residues. Germline CDR1 and CDR2: SGHVS and FNYEAQ. The V end was cut by 8 bases, the J end by 4 bases, with 14 bases between. The CDR3 loop reads CASGRQAGETQYF. CDR3 DNA: TGTGCCAGCGGGAGGCAGGCGGGAGAGACCCAGTACTTC. The full variable domain, in which reference TRBV7-6 and TRBJ2-5 provide the parts outside the CDR3, is GAGVSQSPRYKVTKRGQDVALRCDPISGHVSLYWYRQALGQGPEFLTYFNYEAQQDKSGLPNDRFSAERPEGSISTLTIQRTEQRDSAMYRCASGRQAGETQYFGPGTRLLVL.

At least ten counts were recorded for this clonotype. V usage is TRBV29-1 and J usage is TRBJ2-1; TRBD2 matches 10 bases. The germline gives CDR1 SQVTM, CDR2 ANQGSEA. The CDR3 has 15 residues. V shed 4 bases and J 5 bases; nucleotides not matched to a gene: 8. Here the CDR3 reads CSVGGPGLANNEQFF. CDR3 bases: TGCAGCGTTGGGGGGCCGGGACTAGCGAACAATGAGCAGTTCTTC.

In its sample, this clonotype was seen once. The junction departs from germline at one end; a sequencing error may be responsible. The CDR3 reads CASSYRAGQVRSGANVLTF. The CDR3 nucleotides read TGCGCCAGCAGCTACCGCGCGGGACAGGTCCGCTCGGGGGCCAATGTCCTGACTTTC. The V gene is TRBV4-1, the J gene TRBJ2-6; 8 bases map to TRBD1. The CDR3 is 19 residues long. Germline CDR1 and CDR2: MGHRA and YSYEKL.

CDR3 loop: CASSPPGTAVTDTQYF. CDR3 nucleotide sequence: TGTGCCAGCAGCCCCCCCGGGACAGCGGTAACAGATACGCAGTATTTT. V usage is TRBV7-9 and J usage is TRBJ2-3; 7 positions match TRBD1. With 5 bases clipped from V and 3 bases from J, the junction kept 11 bases outside the gene matches. Germline V gene sequence: CDR1 SEHNR, CDR2 FQNEAQ (reference sequence). The CDR3 has 16 residues. The full variable domain, in which reference TRBV7-9 and TRBJ2-3 provide the parts outside the CDR3, is DTGVSQNPRHKITKRGQNVTFRCDPISEHNRLYWYRQTLGQGPEFLTYFQNEAQLEKSRLLSDRFSAERPKGSFSTLEIQRTEQGDSAMYLCASSPPGTAVTDTQYFGPGTRLTVL.